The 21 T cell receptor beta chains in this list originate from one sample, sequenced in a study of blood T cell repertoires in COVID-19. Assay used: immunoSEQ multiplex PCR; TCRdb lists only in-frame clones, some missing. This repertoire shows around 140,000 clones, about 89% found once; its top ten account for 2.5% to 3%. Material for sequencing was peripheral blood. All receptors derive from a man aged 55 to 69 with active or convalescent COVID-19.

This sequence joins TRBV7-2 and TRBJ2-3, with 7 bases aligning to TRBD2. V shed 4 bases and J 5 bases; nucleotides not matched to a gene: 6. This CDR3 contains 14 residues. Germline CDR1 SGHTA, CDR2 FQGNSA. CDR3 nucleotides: TGTGCCAGCAGCTACCCCGGGGGGATAGATACGCAGTATTTT. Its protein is CASSYPGGIDTQYF.

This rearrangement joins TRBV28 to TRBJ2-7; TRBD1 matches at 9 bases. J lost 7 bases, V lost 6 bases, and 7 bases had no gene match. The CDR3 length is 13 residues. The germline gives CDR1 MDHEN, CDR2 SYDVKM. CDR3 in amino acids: CASSPGQGWEQYF. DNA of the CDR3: TGTGCCAGCAGCCCGGGACAGGGATGGGAGCAGTACTTC.

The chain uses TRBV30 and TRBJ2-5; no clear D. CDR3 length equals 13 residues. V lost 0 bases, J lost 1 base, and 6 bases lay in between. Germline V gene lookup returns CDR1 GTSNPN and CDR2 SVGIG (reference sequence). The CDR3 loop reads CAWSVRSQETQYF. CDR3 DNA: TGTGCCTGGAGTGTCCGGAGCCAAGAGACCCAGTACTTC.

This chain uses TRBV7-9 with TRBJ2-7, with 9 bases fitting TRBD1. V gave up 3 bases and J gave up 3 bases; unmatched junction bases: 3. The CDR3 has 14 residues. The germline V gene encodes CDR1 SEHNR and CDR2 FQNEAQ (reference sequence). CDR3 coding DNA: TGTGCCAGCAGCTTGGGACAGGGATACTACGAGCAGTACTTC. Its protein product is CASSLGQGYYEQYF.

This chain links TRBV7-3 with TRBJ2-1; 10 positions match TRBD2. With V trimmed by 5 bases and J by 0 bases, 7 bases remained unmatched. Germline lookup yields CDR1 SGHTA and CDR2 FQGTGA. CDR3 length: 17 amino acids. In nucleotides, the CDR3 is TGTGCCAGCAGCCCCGTTAGCGGGGGGAGCTCCTACAATGAGCAGTTCTTC. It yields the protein CASSPVSGGSSYNEQFF.

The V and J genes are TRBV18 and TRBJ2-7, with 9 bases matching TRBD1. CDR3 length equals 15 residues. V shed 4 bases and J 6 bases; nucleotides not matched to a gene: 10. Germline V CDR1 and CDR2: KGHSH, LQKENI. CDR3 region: CASSLWTGVRGEQYF. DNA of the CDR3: TGTGCCAGCTCACTCTGGACAGGGGTAAGGGGCGAGCAGTACTTC.

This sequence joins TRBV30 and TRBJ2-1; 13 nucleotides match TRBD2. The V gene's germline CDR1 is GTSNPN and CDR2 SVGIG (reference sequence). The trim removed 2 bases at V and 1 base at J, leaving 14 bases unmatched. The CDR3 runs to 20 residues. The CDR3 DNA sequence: TGTGCCTGGAGTCCCAGACTAGCGGGGGGAGGAGGTGGATCCTACAATGAGCAGTTCTTC. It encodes CAWSPRLAGGGGGSYNEQFF. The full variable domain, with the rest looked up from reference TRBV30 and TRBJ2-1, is SQTIHQWPATLVQPVGSPLSLECTVEGTSNPNLYWYRQAAGRGLQLLFYSVGIGQISSEVPQNLSASRPQDRQFILSSKKLLLSDSGFYLCAWSPRLAGGGGGSYNEQFFGPGTRLTVL.

CDR3 in amino acids: CASSQVKQAVVSPLHF. The CDR3 bases are TGCGCCAGCAGCCAAGTAAAGCAGGCAGTGGTTTCACCCCTCCACTTT. V and J are TRBV4-3 and TRBJ1-6; D is unclear. The CDR3 contains 16 residues. V dropped 1 base and J dropped 9 bases, with 16 bases sitting between them. CDR1 and CDR2 (germline): LGHNA, YSLEER.

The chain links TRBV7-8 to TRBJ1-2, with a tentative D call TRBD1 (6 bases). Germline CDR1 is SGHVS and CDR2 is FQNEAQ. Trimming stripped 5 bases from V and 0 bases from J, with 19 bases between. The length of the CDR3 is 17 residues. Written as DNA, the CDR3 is TGTGCCAGCAGCCCATCGGGGGGGGCTACCTCTAACTATGGCTACACCTTC. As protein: CASSPSGGATSNYGYTF.

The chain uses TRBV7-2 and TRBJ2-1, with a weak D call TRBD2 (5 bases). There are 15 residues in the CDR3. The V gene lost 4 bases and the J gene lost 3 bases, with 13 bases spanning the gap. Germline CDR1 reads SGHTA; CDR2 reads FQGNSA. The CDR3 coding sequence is TGTGCCAGCAGCTCCATTACCCGGGGCTACAATGAGCAGTTCTTC. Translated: CASSSITRGYNEQFF.

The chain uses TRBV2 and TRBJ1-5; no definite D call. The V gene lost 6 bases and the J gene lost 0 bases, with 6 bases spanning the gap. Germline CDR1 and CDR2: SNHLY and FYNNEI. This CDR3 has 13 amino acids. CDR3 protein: CASRRGSNQPQHF. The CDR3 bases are TGTGCCAGCAGGAGAGGTAGCAATCAGCCCCAGCATTTT.

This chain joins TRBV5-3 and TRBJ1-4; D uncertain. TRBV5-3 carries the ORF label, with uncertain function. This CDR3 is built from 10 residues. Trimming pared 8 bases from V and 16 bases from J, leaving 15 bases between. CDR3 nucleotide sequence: TGTGCCAGCCTCGTGAGATCTACGTTTTTT. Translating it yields CASLVRSTFF.

The CDR3 protein is CASSPYDRGRGNTIYF. The CDR3 region has the DNA TGTGCCAGCAGCCCGTACGACAGGGGGCGAGGAAACACCATATATTTT. The chain carries TRBV3-1 (or the pseudogene TRBV3-2) and TRBJ1-3, with TRBD1 identical over 10 bases. This CDR3 has 16 amino acids. The V gene's germline CDR1 is LGHDT and CDR2 YNNKEL (reference sequence). The junction had 7 bases not matched to a gene; V was cut back by 4 bases and J by 4 bases.

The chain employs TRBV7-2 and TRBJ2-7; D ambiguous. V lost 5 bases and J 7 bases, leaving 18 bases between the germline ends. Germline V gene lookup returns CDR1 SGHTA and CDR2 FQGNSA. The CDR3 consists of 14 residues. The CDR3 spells CASSGSFFYGEQYF. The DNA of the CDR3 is TGTGCCAGCAGCGGCTCTTTCTTTTACGGGGAGCAGTACTTC.

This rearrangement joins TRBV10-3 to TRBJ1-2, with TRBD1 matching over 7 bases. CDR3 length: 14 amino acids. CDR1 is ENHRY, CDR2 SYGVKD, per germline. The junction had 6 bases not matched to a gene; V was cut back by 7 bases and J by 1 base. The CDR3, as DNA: TGTGCCATCACGCCGGGACAGCTTAACTATGGCTACACCTTC. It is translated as CAITPGQLNYGYTF.

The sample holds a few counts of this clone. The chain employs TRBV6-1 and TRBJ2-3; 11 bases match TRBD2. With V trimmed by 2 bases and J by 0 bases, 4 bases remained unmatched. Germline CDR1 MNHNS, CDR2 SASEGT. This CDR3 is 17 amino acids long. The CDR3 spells CASSEPSGGSSTDTQYF. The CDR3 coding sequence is TGTGCCAGCAGTGAACCTAGCGGGGGGTCTAGCACAGATACGCAGTATTTT.

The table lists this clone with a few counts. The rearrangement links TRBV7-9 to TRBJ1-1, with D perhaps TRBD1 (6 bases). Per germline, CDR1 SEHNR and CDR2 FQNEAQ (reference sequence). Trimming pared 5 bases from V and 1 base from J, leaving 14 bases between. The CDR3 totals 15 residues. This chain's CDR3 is CASSQVWTENTEAFF. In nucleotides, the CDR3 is TGTGCCAGCAGCCAAGTGTGGACAGAGAACACTGAAGCTTTCTTT.

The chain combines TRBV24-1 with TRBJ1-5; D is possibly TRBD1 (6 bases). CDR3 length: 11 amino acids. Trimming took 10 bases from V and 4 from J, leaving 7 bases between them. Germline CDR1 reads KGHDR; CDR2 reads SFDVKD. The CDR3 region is CATRGNQPQHF. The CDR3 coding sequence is TGTGCCACTAGGGGGAATCAGCCCCAGCATTTT.

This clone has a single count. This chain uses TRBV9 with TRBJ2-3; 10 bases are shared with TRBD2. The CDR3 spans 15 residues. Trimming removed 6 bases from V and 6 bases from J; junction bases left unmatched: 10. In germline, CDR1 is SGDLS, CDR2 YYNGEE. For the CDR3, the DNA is TGTGCCAGCATGGTGGGAGCGGGGGGGCCTGATACGCAGTATTTT. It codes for CASMVGAGGPDTQYF.

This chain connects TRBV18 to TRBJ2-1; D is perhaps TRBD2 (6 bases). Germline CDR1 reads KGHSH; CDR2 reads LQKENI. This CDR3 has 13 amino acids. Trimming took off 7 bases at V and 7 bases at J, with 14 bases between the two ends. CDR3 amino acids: CASCPGRGNEQFF. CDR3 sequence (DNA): TGTGCCAGCTGCCCAGGCCGGGGGAATGAGCAGTTCTTC.

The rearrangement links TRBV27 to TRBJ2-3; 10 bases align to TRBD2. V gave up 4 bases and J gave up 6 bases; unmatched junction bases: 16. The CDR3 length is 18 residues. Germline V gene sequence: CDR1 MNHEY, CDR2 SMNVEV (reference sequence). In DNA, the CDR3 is TGTGCCAGCAGTTCCCGGGTGCGAAGCGGGAGGGTTGGGGATACGCAGTATTTT. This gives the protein CASSSRVRSGRVGDTQYF.